These 20 T cell receptor beta chains came from one sample sequenced in a study of CD8 T cells in Susac syndrome. After extraction with the RNeasy kit, roughly 0.5 to 1 ug of the RNA was reverse transcribed using random hexamers. TCRdb re-derived calls from the immunoSEQ multiplex PCR reads in MiXCR, one entry per CDR3 protein. The sample has 150,000 to 200,000 distinct CDR3 sequences; approximately 90% are singletons. Sequencing was performed on CD4+ T cells from PBMCs. The source of these receptors is a human donor in good health.

The chain joins TRBV20-1 to TRBJ2-2; weak D call: TRBD1 (6 bases). The CDR3 totals 14 residues. Germline loops: CDR1 DFQATT, CDR2 SNEGSKA (reference sequence). V lost 2 bases, J lost 1 base, and 8 bases lay in between. Written as DNA, the CDR3 is TGCAGTGCTAGAAGGGGGAGGAACACCGGGGAGCTGTTTTTT. This translates into CSARRGRNTGELFF.

This chain joins TRBV24-1 and TRBJ2-2; no clear D. The germline V gene has CDR1 KGHDR and CDR2 SFDVKD. This CDR3 region has 15 residues. Trimming cost V 7 bases and J 5 bases, with 16 bases left between them. CDR3: CATRKDGAGTGELFF. CDR3 coding DNA: TGTGCCACCAGGAAGGACGGTGCTGGGACCGGGGAGCTGTTTTTT.

The CDR3 DNA reads as TGTGCCAGCGGCGGGCCCCCGCAGCCCCAGCATTTT. This sequence encodes CASGGPPQPQHF. The chain employs TRBV2 and TRBJ1-5; no clear D gene. CDR3 length: 12 residues. Germline assignment: CDR1 SNHLY and CDR2 FYNNEI. V lost 8 bases to trimming and J lost 7 bases, with 12 bases between them.

The genes are TRBV6-6 and TRBJ2-7; no definite D call. This CDR3 is 15 amino acids long. CDR1 and CDR2 (germline): MNHNY, SVGAGI (reference sequence). The V end was cut by 4 bases, the J end by 3 bases, with 16 bases between. CDR3 sequence: CASSSSLPPGYEQYF. CDR3 DNA: TGTGCCAGCAGTTCCTCACTTCCCCCGGGCTACGAGCAGTACTTC.

This chain joins TRBV7-9 and TRBJ2-1; no definite D call. The CDR3 spans 11 residues. Looked up from germline, CDR1 is SEHNR and CDR2 is FQNEAQ (reference sequence). Trimming removed 8 bases at V and 2 bases at J, with 4 bases between. The CDR3 spells CASGTYNEQFF. CDR3 in DNA: TGTGCCAGCGGGACCTACAATGAGCAGTTCTTC.

V is TRBV7-9 and J is TRBJ1-6; 10 bases fit TRBD1. This CDR3 is 14 amino acids long. The ends lost 4 bases at V and 19 bases at J; junction bases unmatched: 13. CDR1 and CDR2 (germline): SEHNR, FQNEAQ (reference sequence). This CDR3 is CASSSNPAGTGEHF. CDR3 sequence (DNA): TGTGCCAGCAGCTCAAATCCCGCCGGGACAGGGGAGCACTTT.

The chain links TRBV28 to TRBJ2-1; D may correspond to TRBD1 or TRBD2 (6 bases each). Trimming removed 3 bases at V and 5 bases at J, with 17 bases between. CDR1 is MDHEN, CDR2 SYDVKM, per germline. This CDR3 has 16 amino acids. The CDR3 nucleotides read TGTGCCAGCAGTTTTTTTTGGGGGGCACTAAACAATGAGCAGTTCTTC. This sequence encodes CASSFFWGALNNEQFF. Together with reference TRBV28 and TRBJ2-1, the CDR3 gives the full variable domain: DVKVTQSSRYLVKRTGEKVFLECVQDMDHENMFWYRQDPGLGLRLIYFSYDVKMKEKGDIPEGYSVSREKKERFSLILESASTNQTSMYLCASSFFWGALNNEQFFGPGTRLTVL.

This chain uses TRBV7-9 with TRBJ2-5; 8 bases are shared with TRBD1. V was pared by 5 bases and J by 5 bases, with 16 bases of the junction left unmatched. The CDR3 is 17 residues long. CDR1 and CDR2 (germline): SEHNR, FQNEAQ (reference sequence). The CDR3 protein is CASSPGGRTGMEETQYF. Written as DNA, the CDR3 is TGTGCCAGCAGCCCAGGGGGGCGGACAGGGATGGAGGAGACCCAGTACTTC.

This rearrangement joins TRBV4-1 to TRBJ2-1, with a tentative D call TRBD1 (6 bases). Germline CDR1 reads MGHRA; CDR2 reads YSYEKL. The CDR3 has 15 residues. Deletions cut 3 bases from V and 6 bases from J, with 15 bases between. CDR3 region: CASSHHGQKSNEQFF. CDR3 in DNA: TGCGCCAGCAGCCACCACGGACAGAAAAGCAATGAGCAGTTCTTC.

Only one count was recorded for this clonotype. The chain links TRBV27 to TRBJ1-5; TRBD1 agrees at 8 bases. CDR1 and CDR2 from the germline V gene are MNHEY and SMNVEV (reference sequence). V lost 6 bases, J lost 5 bases, and 12 bases stayed unmatched. The CDR3 contains 16 residues. The CDR3 sequence is CASRPVTGERDQPQHF. CDR3 bases: TGTGCCAGCAGGCCCGTGACAGGGGAACGCGATCAGCCCCAGCATTTT.

The V gene is TRBV7-9, the J gene TRBJ2-7; the D gene could be TRBD1 or TRBD2 (5 bases each). Germline V gives CDR1 SEHNR, CDR2 FQNEAQ (reference sequence). This CDR3 comprises 15 residues. Trimming took off 1 base at V and 2 bases at J, with 12 bases between the two ends. The CDR3 DNA reads TGTGCCAGCAGCTTAGACCTGGGACGGACCTACGAGCAGTACTTC. It codes for CASSLDLGRTYEQYF.

The chain combines TRBV7-9 with TRBJ2-5, with D unclear. The germline gives CDR1 SEHNR, CDR2 FQNEAQ (reference sequence). The CDR3 runs to 14 residues. Trimming removed 0 bases at V and 0 bases at J, with 5 bases between. The CDR3 protein is CASSLAPDQETQYF. CDR3 nucleotides: TGTGCCAGCAGCTTAGCGCCGGACCAAGAGACCCAGTACTTC.

This chain links TRBV3-1 with TRBJ2-7; 8 bases are a match to TRBD1. V dropped 3 bases and J dropped 3; count of bases not matched to a gene: 4. In germline, CDR1 is LGHDT, CDR2 YNNKEL (reference sequence). There are 14 residues in the CDR3. The CDR3: CASSHRQGFYEQYF. CDR3 DNA sequence: TGTGCCAGCAGCCACCGACAGGGGTTCTACGAGCAGTACTTC.

V gene TRBV2 combines with J gene TRBJ1-2; D is perhaps TRBD1 (5 bases). CDR3 length: 15 residues. Germline CDR1 and CDR2: SNHLY and FYNNEI. The V end was cut by 1 base, the J end by 12 bases, with 21 bases between. DNA of the CDR3: TGTGCCAGCAGTGAAGAGAGACGGCAGCCCTGGGGCGACACCTTC. Amino acid sequence: CASSEERRQPWGDTF.

This clonotype appeared a single time. This chain links TRBV10-2 with TRBJ2-2; D call uncertain. From germline, CDR1 is WSHSY and CDR2 SAAADI. The V end lost 7 bases, the J end lost 6 bases, and 9 bases lay between the germline ends. There are 12 residues in the CDR3. The CDR3 sequence: CASIGPPGELFF. CDR3 DNA: TGCGCCAGCATTGGACCCCCCGGGGAGCTGTTTTTT.

This chain uses TRBV5-1 with TRBJ1-1, with 11 positions matching TRBD1. Per the germline V gene, CDR1 is SGHRS and CDR2 is YFSETQ. The CDR3 covers 16 residues. J lost 3 bases, V lost 4 bases, and 8 bases had no gene match. CDR3 in DNA: TGCGCCAGCAGCCCGGGGACAGGGGGAGGGCACACTGAAGCTTTCTTT. It yields the protein CASSPGTGGGHTEAFF.

The chain links TRBV7-2 to TRBJ2-2, with TRBD1 matching 9 bases. The CDR3 totals 15 residues. CDR1 is SGHTA, CDR2 FQGNSA, per germline. Trimming removed 5 bases from V and 3 bases from J; junction bases left unmatched: 4. DNA for the CDR3: TGTGCCAGCAGCCGCGACAGGGGGGACACCGGGGAGCTGTTTTTT. Amino acids: CASSRDRGDTGELFF.

This chain uses TRBV12-3 or TRBV12-4 with TRBJ1-2; D is uncertain. This CDR3 has 11 residues. Trimming took off 3 bases at V and 7 bases at J, with 6 bases between the two ends. CDR3 coding DNA: TGTGCCAGCAGTTTGGGCAGTGGCTACACCTTC. Amino acids: CASSLGSGYTF.

V gene TRBV2 combines with J gene TRBJ2-7, with D perhaps matching TRBD1 or TRBD2 (5 bases each). Germline CDR1 and CDR2: SNHLY and FYNNEI. V lost 8 bases to trimming and J lost 2 bases, with 13 bases between them. The CDR3 covers 13 residues. The CDR3: CASSGQNAYEQYF. For the CDR3, the DNA is TGTGCCAGCTCGGGGCAAAACGCCTACGAGCAGTACTTC.

The chain recombines TRBV13 with TRBJ1-6; 9 bases are shared with TRBD1. The CDR3 consists of 18 residues. The germline V gene has CDR1 PRHDT and CDR2 FYEKMQ (reference sequence). Trimming cost V 1 base and J 3 bases; bases outside gene matches: 7. CDR3 amino acids: CASSLAPRTGVYNSPLHF. The CDR3 region has the DNA TGTGCCAGCAGCTTAGCCCCGAGGACAGGGGTCTATAATTCACCCCTCCACTTT.